This T cell receptor (beta chain) came from a study of a mutant IDH1 vaccine in newly diagnosed glioma. Looking at the study overall: Standard pretreatment was either radiotherapy, temozolomide, or, for most, radiochemotherapy with temozolomide.

The time point was: baseline, week 1 (first vaccination visit). Treatment in this sample: pre-vaccination baseline after standard-of-care therapy. Those who donated had recent WHO grade 3 or 4 IDH1-mutant, ATRX-lost astrocytomas. Losses at the gene ends were 3 bases for V and 3 bases for J; bases not matched to a gene: 1. CDR1 is KGHSH, CDR2 LQKENI, per germline. The CDR3 runs to 13 residues. Remarks on this clone: Its matching antigen is unknown.

Findings and caveats of the study: In around 93% of patients, immune responses induced by the vaccine occurred.

The data were produced by immunoSEQ multiplex PCR, yet TCRdb's version contains in-frame clones alone and is incomplete. The table shows about 21,000 clones, with around 85% occurring only once. This sequence originates from a man aged 35 to 55 with glioma. This chain connects TRBV18 to TRBJ2-5; 7 bases are a match to TRBD2. Specimen: PBMCs, collected from a glioma patient treated with radiotherapy, temozolomide or both. DNA of the CDR3: TGTGCCAGCTCACCCGGACTAGAAGAGACCCAGTACTTC. It is translated as CASSPGLEETQYF.